This TCR beta chain comes out of a study of T cell repertoires in cytomegalovirus infection. Study summary: Recently identified HLA-C-restricted CMV epitopes were used, and well-studied HLA-B-restricted CMV epitopes were used as well. Signatures in public TCR beta sequences pointed to both CMV infection and matching HLA type.

TCRdb recomputed calls from the reads with MiXCR, one row per CDR3 protein. In the table there are tens of thousands of distinct CDR3 sequences, roughly a fifth of which are singletons. Study-level findings and limits: CMV-specific TCR beta clonotypes restricted by HLA-C were the ones dominating the ex vivo response.

This clonotype was found a few times. The antigen remains undetermined. CDR1 SEHNR and CDR2 FQNEAQ come from the germline V gene (reference sequence). Trimming took 5 bases from V and 2 from J; bases not matched to a gene: 8. The CDR3 consists of 15 residues. Sequences were derived from CD8+ T cells from cultured PBMCs, sampled from culture after CMV antigen stimulation. This TCR was sampled from a human donor in good health (CMV status not recorded). Some clones in this sample may be carry-over from other donors' samples. J is TRBJ2-5 and V is TRBV7-9; 7 bases map to TRBD1. CDR3 sequence: CASSPRDREQETQYF. In DNA, the CDR3 is TGTGCCAGCAGCCCCCGAGACAGGGAACAAGAGACCCAGTACTTC.